This is a list of T cell receptor beta chains from one sample in a study of human T cells and chemical hapten exposure. TCRdb reprocessed the RACE reads via MiXCR and lists one record per CDR3 protein. The sample has fewer than 85,000 distinct CDR3 sequences; about 8.6% are singletons. Sequenced material: whole blood. The receptors were gathered from a male donor in good health. Some clones in this sample may be carry-over from other donors' samples. Each CDR3 is given with its conserved first and last residue. The D gene is left open where the match is weak. Part of the rows lack a size; the others show once, few, many or a class for expanded clones.

d_gene	abundance	v_gene	j_gene	CDR3nt	CDR3aa
-	-	TRBV7-2	TRBJ2-3	TGTGCCAGCAGCAAAGCGGGACAGTTGGATACGCAGTATTTT	CASSKAGQLDTQYF
-	-	TRBV20-1	TRBJ2-5	TGCAGTGCTAGAGATAGAGTATGGGGCACGGAGACCCAGTACTTC	CSARDRVWGTETQYF
-	many	TRBV11-2	TRBJ2-5	TGTGCCAGCAGCTTTCCCCCTACCGCAGCCGAGACCCAGTACTTC	CASSFPPTAAETQYF
-	few	TRBV3-1	TRBJ2-1	TGTGCCAGCAGCCAAGATCGTCCCAGGAATGAGCAGTTCTTC	CASSQDRPRNEQFF
TRBD2	few	TRBV18	TRBJ2-3	TGTGCCAGCTCACCAAGCGGGGGCGAGGATACGCAGTATTTT	CASSPSGGEDTQYF
TRBD1	few	TRBV12-5	TRBJ2-1	TGTGCTAGTGGTTTGGTACCGACAGGGGGTGTCTATGAGCAGTTCTTC	CASGLVPTGGVYEQFF
-	many	TRBV6-5	TRBJ2-7	TGTGCCAGCAGAGTTAACCTCGACAGCTACGAGCAGTACTTC	CASRVNLDSYEQYF
TRBD2	few	TRBV14	TRBJ2-3	TGTGCCAGCATGGCGGGGGACTACACAGATACGCAGTATTTT	CASMAGDYTDTQYF
-	many	TRBV18	TRBJ2-3	TGTGCCAGCTCACCCGCGGATACGCAGTATTTT	CASSPADTQYF
-	-	TRBV11-1	TRBJ2-7	TGTGCCAGCAGCTTAGAGTACGGGGAGCCCTACGAGCAGTACTTC	CASSLEYGEPYEQYF
-	few	TRBV27	TRBJ2-2	TGTGCCAGCAGTCTAGGAGGATCGAACACCGGGGAGCTGTTTTTT	CASSLGGSNTGELFF
-	-	TRBV7-9	TRBJ2-2	TGTGCCAGCAGCCAGCCAACAACGCAAGACCCGAACACCGGGGAGCTGTTTTTT	CASSQPTTQDPNTGELFF
-	-	TRBV6-5	TRBJ2-6	TGTGCCAGCAGGAAACAGCACTCTGGGGCCAACGTCCTGACTTTC	CASRKQHSGANVLTF
-	few	TRBV25-1	TRBJ1-4	TGTGCCAGCAGTGAGCCAGGTGAAAAACTGTTTTTT	CASSEPGEKLFF
TRBD1	few	TRBV5-6	TRBJ2-7	TGTGCCAGCAGCCATGGGACAGTATCCTACGAGCAGTACTTC	CASSHGTVSYEQYF
-	few	TRBV5-1	TRBJ2-7	TGCGCCAGCAGCGTGGGACTGCCAGGAAGGAACGAGCAGTACTTC	CASSVGLPGRNEQYF
-	many	TRBV5-1	TRBJ1-2	TGCGCCAGCAGCTTAGACAGTCCTAACTATGGCTACACCTTC	CASSLDSPNYGYTF
TRBD1	few	TRBV28	TRBJ2-7	TGTGCCAGCAGTTTCGGGACAGGGAGCTCCTACGAGCAGTACTTC	CASSFGTGSSYEQYF
-	many	TRBV7-8	TRBJ2-3	TGTGCCAGCAGCTTAAACACAGGAGGAGATACGCAGTATTTT	CASSLNTGGDTQYF
-	few	TRBV9	TRBJ2-3	TGTGCCAGCAGCGCCCCCTCGTCTAGCACAGATACGCAGTATTTT	CASSAPSSSTDTQYF
TRBD2	-	TRBV25-1	TRBJ2-7	TGTGCCACTAGTGACCCTGGACTAGCGGGAGGCCACTTCTACGAGCAGTACTTC	CATSDPGLAGGHFYEQYF
-	many	TRBV6-5	TRBJ2-2	TGTGCCAGCAGACCCGACAGTTCCGGGGAGCTGTTTTTT	CASRPDSSGELFF
TRBD2	many	TRBV2	TRBJ2-4	TGTGCCAGCAGTCGCGGGAGTCTAGCCAAAAACATTCAGTACTTC	CASSRGSLAKNIQYF
TRBD2	-	TRBV20-1	TRBJ2-3	TGCAGTGCGGAGTCCGGGACTAGCGGGAGTAGCACAGATACGCAGTATTTT	CSAESGTSGSSTDTQYF
-	few	TRBV29-1	TRBJ1-1	TGCAGCGTTGAAGACACAGGGCTTGGCCCTGAAGCTTTCTTT	CSVEDTGLGPEAFF
-	-	TRBV6-6	TRBJ2-7	TGTGCCAGCAAACTACCCTCTAGCGAGCAGTACTTC	CASKLPSSEQYF
TRBD1	-	TRBV5-1	TRBJ1-4	TGCGCCAGCAGCTCACAGGGGGGAAGCGAAAAACTGTTTTTT	CASSSQGGSEKLFF
-	-	TRBV14	TRBJ1-1	TGTGCCAGCAGCAAAACTCTGAACACTGAAGCTTTCTTT	CASSKTLNTEAFF
-	many	TRBV20-1	TRBJ2-7	TGCAGTGCTAGGAACGACGAGCAGTACTTC	CSARNDEQYF
-	many	TRBV20-1	TRBJ1-6	TGCAGTGCTAGAAGCTTGGAGGGAAGTTCACCCCTCCACTTT	CSARSLEGSSPLHF
-	-	TRBV14	TRBJ2-1	TGTGCCAGCAGCCAAGACAGGGGGGGGAATGAGCAGTTCTTC	CASSQDRGGNEQFF
TRBD1	few	TRBV9	TRBJ2-2	TGTGCCAGCAGCGTAGCCCCAGGGGGCCAGAACACCGGGGAGCTGTTTTTT	CASSVAPGGQNTGELFF
-	-	TRBV6-1	TRBJ1-3	TGTGCCAGCAGTGGGGCCAGCTCTGGAAACACCATATATTTT	CASSGASSGNTIYF
-	few	TRBV29-1	TRBJ2-1	TGCAGCGTTCCGACTAGGAAGGAGCAGTTCTTC	CSVPTRKEQFF
TRBD1	few	TRBV7-9	TRBJ2-3	TGTGCCAGCAGCCCCCCTGGACAGGGGGGGTCAGATACGCAGTATTTT	CASSPPGQGGSDTQYF
-	many	TRBV25-1	TRBJ2-7	TGTGCCAGCAGTGAAGCGGGACGGGTCGAGCAGTACTTC	CASSEAGRVEQYF
TRBD2	few	TRBV5-4	TRBJ2-7	TGTGCCAGCAGCTCCGGACTAGCGGGTCCAAGTGAGCAGTACTTC	CASSSGLAGPSEQYF
TRBD1	many	TRBV11-2	TRBJ2-1	TGTGCCACCACCAGGGACAGGGGATCAAATGAGCAGTTCTTC	CATTRDRGSNEQFF
TRBD1	many	TRBV12-5	TRBJ1-5	TGTGCTAGTGGGGGAACAGGGGGGGGCAATCAGCCCCAGCATTTT	CASGGTGGGNQPQHF
-	few	TRBV30	TRBJ1-2	TGTGCCTGGAGTCAGGGAACCCATGGCTACACCTTC	CAWSQGTHGYTF
-	many	TRBV29-1	TRBJ2-3	TGCAGCGCCTCCACCGGGGGCACAGATACGCAGTATTTT	CSASTGGTDTQYF
TRBD1	-	TRBV7-9	TRBJ2-7	TGTGCCAGCAGCGCCCACAGGGGATCCTACGAGCAGTACTTC	CASSAHRGSYEQYF
-	few	TRBV7-9	TRBJ2-1	TGTGCCAGCAGCTTAGGAGGGGCAAGCAATGAGCAGTTCTTC	CASSLGGASNEQFF